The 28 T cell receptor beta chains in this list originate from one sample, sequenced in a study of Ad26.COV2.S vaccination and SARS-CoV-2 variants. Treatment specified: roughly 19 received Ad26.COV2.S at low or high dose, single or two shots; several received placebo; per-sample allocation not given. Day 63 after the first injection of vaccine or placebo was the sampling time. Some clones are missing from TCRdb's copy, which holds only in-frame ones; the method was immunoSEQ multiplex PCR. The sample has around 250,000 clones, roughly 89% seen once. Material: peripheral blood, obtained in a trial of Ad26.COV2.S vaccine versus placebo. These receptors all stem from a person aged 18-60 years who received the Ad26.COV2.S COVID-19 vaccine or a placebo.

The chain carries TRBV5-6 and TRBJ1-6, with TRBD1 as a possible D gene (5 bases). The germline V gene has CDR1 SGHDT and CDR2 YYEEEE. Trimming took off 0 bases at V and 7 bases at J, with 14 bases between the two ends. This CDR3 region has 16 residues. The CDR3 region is CASSLASGARNSPLHF. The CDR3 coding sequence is TGTGCCAGCAGCTTGGCCTCCGGGGCGAGGAATTCACCCCTCCACTTT. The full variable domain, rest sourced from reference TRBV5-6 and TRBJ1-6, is DAGVTQSPTHLIKTRGQQVTLRCSPKSGHDTVSWYQQALGQGPQFIFQYYEEEERQRGNFPDRFSGHQFPNYSSELNVNALLLGDSALYLCASSLASGARNSPLHFGNGTRLTVT.

The CDR3 nucleotides read TGTGCCAGCAGCTTAGACCGCGCGGTCAATGAGCAGTTCTTC. This gives the protein CASSLDRAVNEQFF. The chain has TRBV11-3 and TRBJ2-1; D gene unclear. V lost 0 bases and J 6 bases, leaving 9 bases between the germline ends. CDR3 length: 14 residues. In germline, CDR1 is SGHNT, CDR2 YENEEA. Complete variable domain (other parts from reference TRBV11-3 and TRBJ2-1): EAGVVQSPRYKIIEKKQPVAFWCNPISGHNTLYWYLQNLGQGPELLIRYENEEAVDDSQLPKDRFSAERLKGVDSTLKIQPAELGDSAVYLCASSLDRAVNEQFFGPGTRLTVL.

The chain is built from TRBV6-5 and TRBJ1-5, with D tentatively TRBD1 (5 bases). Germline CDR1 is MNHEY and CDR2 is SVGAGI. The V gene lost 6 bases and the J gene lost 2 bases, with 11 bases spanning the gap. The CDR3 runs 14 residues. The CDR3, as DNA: TGTGCCAGCAGGGGGGGACCTGGCAATCAGCCCCAGCATTTT. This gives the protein CASRGGPGNQPQHF.

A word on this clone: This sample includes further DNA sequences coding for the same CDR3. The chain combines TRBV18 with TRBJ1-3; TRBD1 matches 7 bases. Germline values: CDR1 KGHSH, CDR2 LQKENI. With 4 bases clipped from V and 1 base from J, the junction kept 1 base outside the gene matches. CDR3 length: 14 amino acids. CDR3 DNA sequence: TGTGCCAGCTCACTACAGGGGTCTGGAAACACCATATATTTT. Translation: CASSLQGSGNTIYF.

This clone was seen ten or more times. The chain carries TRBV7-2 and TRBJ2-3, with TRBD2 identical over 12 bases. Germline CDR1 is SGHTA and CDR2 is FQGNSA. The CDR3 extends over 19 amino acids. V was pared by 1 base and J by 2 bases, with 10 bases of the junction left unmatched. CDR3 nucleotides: TGTGCCAGCAGCTTAGGGACTAGCGGGGCCCCCACCCTCACAGATACGCAGTATTTT. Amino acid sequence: CASSLGTSGAPTLTDTQYF.

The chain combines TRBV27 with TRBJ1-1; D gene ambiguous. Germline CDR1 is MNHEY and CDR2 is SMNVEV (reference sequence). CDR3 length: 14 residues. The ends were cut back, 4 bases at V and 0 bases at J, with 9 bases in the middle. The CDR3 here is CASSSLFMNTEAFF. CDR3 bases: TGTGCCAGCAGTTCCCTTTTTATGAACACTGAAGCTTTCTTT.

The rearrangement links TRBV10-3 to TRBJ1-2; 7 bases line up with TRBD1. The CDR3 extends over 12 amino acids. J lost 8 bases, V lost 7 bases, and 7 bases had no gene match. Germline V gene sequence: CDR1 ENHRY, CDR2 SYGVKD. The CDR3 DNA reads TGTGCCATCACACAGTCAGGGGGAGGCTACACCTTC. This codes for CAITQSGGGYTF.

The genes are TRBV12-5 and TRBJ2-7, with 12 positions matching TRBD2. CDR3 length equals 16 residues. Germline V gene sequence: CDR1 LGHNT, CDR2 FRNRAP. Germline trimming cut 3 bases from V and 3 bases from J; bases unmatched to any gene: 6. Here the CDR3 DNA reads TGTGCTAGTGGTTTAGAAACTAGCGGGGGGTACTACGAGCAGTACTTC. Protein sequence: CASGLETSGGYYEQYF.

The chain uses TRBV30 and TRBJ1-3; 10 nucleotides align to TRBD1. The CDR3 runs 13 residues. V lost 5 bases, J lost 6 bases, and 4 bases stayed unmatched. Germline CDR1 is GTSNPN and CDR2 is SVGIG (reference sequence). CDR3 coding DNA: TGTGCCTGGGACAGGGGGCAGGAAAACACCATATATTTT. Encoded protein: CAWDRGQENTIYF.

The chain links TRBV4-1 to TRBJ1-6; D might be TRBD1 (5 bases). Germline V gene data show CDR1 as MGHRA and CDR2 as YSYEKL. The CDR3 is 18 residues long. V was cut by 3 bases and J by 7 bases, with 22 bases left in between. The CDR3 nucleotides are TGCGCCAGCAGCCAGGGGGTGGCGTCAGGGTTGCAGAATTCACCCCTCCACTTT. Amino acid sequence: CASSQGVASGLQNSPLHF.

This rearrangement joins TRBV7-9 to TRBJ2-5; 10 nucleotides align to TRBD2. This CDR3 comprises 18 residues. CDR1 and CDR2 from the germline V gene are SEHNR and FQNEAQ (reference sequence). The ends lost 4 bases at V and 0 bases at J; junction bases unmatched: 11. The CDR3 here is CASSSIEGLAMYQETQYF. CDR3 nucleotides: TGTGCCAGCAGCTCGATAGAGGGACTAGCGATGTACCAAGAGACCCAGTACTTC.

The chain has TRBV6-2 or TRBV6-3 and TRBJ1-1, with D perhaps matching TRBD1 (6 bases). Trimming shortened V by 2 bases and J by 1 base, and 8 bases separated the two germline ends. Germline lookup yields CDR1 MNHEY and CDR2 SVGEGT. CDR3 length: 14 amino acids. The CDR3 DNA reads TGTGCCAGCAGTTACAACAGGGCGAACACTGAAGCTTTCTTT. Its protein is CASSYNRANTEAFF.

CDR3 protein: CASSLGGPRNEKLFF. CDR3 nucleotide sequence: TGTGCCAGCAGCTTAGGGGGACCGAGGAATGAAAAACTGTTTTTT. This rearrangement joins TRBV7-8 to TRBJ1-4, with D tentatively TRBD1 (5 bases). Trimming pared 1 base from V and 5 bases from J, leaving 11 bases between. The CDR3 length is 15 residues. CDR1 is SGHVS, CDR2 FQNEAQ, per germline.

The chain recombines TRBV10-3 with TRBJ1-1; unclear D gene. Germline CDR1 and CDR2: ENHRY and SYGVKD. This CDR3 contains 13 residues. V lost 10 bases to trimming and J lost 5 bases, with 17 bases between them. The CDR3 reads CATGEGWRTEAFF. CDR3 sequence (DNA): TGTGCCACCGGTGAGGGTTGGCGTACTGAAGCTTTCTTT.

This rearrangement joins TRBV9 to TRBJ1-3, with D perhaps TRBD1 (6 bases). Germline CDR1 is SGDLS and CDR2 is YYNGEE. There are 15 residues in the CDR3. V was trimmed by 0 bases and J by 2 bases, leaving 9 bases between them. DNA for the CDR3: TGTGCCAGCAGCGTAGAGGGGGGACCTGGAAACACCATATATTTT. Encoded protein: CASSVEGGPGNTIYF.

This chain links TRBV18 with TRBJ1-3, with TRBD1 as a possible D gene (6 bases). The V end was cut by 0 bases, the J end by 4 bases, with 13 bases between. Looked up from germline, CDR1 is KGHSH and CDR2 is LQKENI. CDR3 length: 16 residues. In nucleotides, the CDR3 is TGTGCCAGCTCACCACCGAACAGGGCGTGGGGAAACACCATATATTTT. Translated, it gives CASSPPNRAWGNTIYF. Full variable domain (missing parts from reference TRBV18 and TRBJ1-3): NAGVMQNPRHLVRRRGQEARLRCSPMKGHSHVYWYRQLPEEGLKFMVYLQKENIIDESGMPKERFSAEFPKEGPSILRIQQVVRGDSAAYFCASSPPNRAWGNTIYFGEGSWLTVV.

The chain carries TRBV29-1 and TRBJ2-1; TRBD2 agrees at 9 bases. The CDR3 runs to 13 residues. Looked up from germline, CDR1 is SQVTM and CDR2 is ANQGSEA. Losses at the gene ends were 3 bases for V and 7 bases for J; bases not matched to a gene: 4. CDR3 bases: TGCAGCGTTGATAGCGGGAGCGGGAATGAGCAGTTCTTC. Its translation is CSVDSGSGNEQFF.

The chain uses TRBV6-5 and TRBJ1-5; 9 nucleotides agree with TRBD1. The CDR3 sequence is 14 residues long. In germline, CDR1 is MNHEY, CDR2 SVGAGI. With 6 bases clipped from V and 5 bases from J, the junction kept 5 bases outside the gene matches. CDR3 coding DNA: TGTGCCAGCAGGGGACAGGGCTATTATCAGCCCCAGCATTTT. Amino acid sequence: CASRGQGYYQPQHF.

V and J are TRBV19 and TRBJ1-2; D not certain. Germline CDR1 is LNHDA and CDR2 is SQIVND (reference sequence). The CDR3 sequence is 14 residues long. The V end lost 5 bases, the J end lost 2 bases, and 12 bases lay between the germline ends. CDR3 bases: TGTGCCAGTAGTCTCAGCGGGCGGAACTATGGCTACACCTTC. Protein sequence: CASSLSGRNYGYTF.

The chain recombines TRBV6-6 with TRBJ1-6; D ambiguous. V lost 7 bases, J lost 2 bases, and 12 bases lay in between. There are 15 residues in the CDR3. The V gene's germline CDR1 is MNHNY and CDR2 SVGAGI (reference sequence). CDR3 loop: CASISPGPYNSPLHF. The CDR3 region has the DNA TGTGCCAGCATTAGTCCAGGACCCTATAATTCACCCCTCCACTTT.

In nucleotides, the CDR3 is TGCGCCAGCACCCTTGGAGAGTACATGAACACTGAAGCTTTCTTT. It yields the protein CASTLGEYMNTEAFF. The rearrangement links TRBV5-1 to TRBJ1-1, with D hard to call. Germline-derived CDR1 and CDR2 are SGHRS and YFSETQ. CDR3 length: 15 residues. V was clipped by 6 bases and J by 0 bases, with 15 bases between them.

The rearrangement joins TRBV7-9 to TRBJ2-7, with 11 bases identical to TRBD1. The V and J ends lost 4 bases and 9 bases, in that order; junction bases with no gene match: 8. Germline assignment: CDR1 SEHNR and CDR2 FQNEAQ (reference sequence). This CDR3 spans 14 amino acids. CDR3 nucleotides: TGTGCCAGCAGCTCCGGACAGGGGGCTGTTGCGCAGTACTTC. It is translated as CASSSGQGAVAQYF.

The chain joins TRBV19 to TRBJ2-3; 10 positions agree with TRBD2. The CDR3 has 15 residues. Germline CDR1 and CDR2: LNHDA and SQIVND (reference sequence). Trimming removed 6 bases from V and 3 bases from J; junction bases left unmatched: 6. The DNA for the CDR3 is TGTGCCAGTAGGGCAACTAGCGGGAAGACAGATACGCAGTATTTT. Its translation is CASRATSGKTDTQYF.

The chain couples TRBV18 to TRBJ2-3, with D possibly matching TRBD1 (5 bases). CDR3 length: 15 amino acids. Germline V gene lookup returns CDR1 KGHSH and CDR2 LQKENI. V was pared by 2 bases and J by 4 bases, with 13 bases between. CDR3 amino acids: CASSPNARVADTQYF. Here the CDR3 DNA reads TGTGCCAGCTCACCAAACGCCAGGGTCGCAGATACGCAGTATTTT.

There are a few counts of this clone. The CDR3 nucleotides are TGCAGCGCCCCGATGCGACAAGGTGGCGATTCACCCCTCCACTTT. Its translation: CSAPMRQGGDSPLHF. The rearrangement joins TRBV29-1 to TRBJ1-6; no clear D gene. The germline V and J ends were trimmed by 7 bases and 8 bases, with 21 bases remaining between them. This CDR3 region has 15 residues. Germline V gene sequence: CDR1 SQVTM, CDR2 ANQGSEA. Variable domain in full (rest from reference TRBV29-1 and TRBJ1-6): SAVISQKPSRDICQRGTSLTIQCQVDSQVTMMFWYRQQPGQSLTLIATANQGSEATYESGFVIDKFPISRPNLTFSTLTVSNMSPEDSSIYLCSAPMRQGGDSPLHFGNGTRLTVT.

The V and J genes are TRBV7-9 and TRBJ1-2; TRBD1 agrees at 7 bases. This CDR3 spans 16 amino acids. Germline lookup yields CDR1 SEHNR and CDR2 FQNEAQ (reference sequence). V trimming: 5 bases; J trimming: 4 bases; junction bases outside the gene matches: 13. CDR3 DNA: TGTGCCAGCAGCATACAGACAGGGCCGCAACTCTATGGCTACACCTTC. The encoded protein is CASSIQTGPQLYGYTF.

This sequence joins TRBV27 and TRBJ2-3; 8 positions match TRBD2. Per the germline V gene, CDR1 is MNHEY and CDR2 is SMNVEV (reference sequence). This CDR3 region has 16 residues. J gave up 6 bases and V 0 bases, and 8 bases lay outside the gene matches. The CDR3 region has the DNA TGTGCCAGCAGTTTATCTACCCGGGGGGGCCGGGATACGCAGTATTTT. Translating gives CASSLSTRGGRDTQYF.

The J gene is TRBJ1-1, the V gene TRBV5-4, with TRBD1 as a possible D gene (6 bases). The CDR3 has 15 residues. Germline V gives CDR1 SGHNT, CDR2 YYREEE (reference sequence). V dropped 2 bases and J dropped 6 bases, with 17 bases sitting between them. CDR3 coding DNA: TGTGCCAGCAGCTTCCGGGGGGGCAGGGCCCCTGAAGCTTTCTTT. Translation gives CASSFRGGRAPEAFF. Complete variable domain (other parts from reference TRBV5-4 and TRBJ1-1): ETGVTQSPTHLIKTRGQQVTLRCSSQSGHNTVSWYQQALGQGPQFIFQYYREEENGRGNFPPRFSGLQFPNYSSELNVNALELDDSALYLCASSFRGGRAPEAFFGQGTRLTVV.